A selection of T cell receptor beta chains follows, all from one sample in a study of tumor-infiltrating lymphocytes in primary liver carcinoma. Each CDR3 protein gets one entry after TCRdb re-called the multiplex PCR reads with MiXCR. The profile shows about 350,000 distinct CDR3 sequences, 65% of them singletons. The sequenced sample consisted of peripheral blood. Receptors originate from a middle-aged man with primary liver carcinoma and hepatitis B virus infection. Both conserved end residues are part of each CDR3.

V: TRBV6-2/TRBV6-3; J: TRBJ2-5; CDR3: CASTYSSGIKTQYF
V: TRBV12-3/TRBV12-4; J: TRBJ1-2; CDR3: CASRELGGRAGYTF
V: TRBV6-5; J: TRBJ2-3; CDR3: CPSSYSRQTDMQYF
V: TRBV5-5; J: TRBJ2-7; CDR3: CASSLTFRSSYEQYF
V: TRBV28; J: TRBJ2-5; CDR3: CASSKIGGGETQYF
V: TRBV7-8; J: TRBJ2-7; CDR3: CASSLAVGGYEQYF
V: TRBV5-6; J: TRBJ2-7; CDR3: CASSGGLETYEQYF
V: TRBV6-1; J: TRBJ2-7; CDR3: CASSELMGYYEQYF
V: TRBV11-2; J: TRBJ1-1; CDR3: CARNFVDNTEAFF
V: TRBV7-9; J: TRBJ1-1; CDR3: CASSLSANNEAFF
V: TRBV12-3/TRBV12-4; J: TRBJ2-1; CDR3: CASSSGRVGRQFF
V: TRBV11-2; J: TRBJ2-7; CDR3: CANSLTWTGSYEQYF
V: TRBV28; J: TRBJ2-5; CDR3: CASSFTGTRAQETQYF
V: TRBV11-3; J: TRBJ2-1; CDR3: CASSSNGDEQFF
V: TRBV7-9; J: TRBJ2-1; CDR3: CASSFGTDRTRYNEQFF
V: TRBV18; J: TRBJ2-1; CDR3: CASALTEKYNEQFF
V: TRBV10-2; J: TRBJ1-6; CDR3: CASSEGVGNSPLHF
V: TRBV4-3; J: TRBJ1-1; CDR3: CASSQGYDVAGRDTEDFF
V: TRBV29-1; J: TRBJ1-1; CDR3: CSVEDGGPGTEASF
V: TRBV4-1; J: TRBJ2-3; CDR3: CASSQASGRGLTDTQYF
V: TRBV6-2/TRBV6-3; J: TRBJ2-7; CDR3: CASSSHHCSGSFYEQYF
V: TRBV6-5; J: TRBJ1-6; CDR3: CASSYTAGQALHF
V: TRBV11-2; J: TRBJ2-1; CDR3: CAGGLYRLVSEQFF
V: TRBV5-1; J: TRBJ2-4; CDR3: CASSLALAKNIQYF
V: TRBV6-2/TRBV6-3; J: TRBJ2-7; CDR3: CASSYHRDRGYHEQYF
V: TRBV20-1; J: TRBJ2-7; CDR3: CSASSAGEGTYEQYF
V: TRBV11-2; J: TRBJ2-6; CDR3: CASSLGACTTGNSGANVLTF
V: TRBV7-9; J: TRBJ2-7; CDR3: CASAASGRSSYEQYF